The T cell receptor (beta chain) under discussion was sequenced for a study of blood T cell repertoires in COVID-19. Study context: Collection of acute and convalescent COVID-19 samples took place in the United States, Italy and Spain. The analysed material was cDNA or gDNA that came from T cells, B-cell-depleted T cells, or PBMCs.

Between the trimmed V and J ends, which lost 6 bases and 7 bases, there was a span of 22 bases. CDR3 size: 16 residues. CDR1 is SNHLY and CDR2 is FYNNEI in the germline V gene. Under the authors' procedure: By means of reference gene primer amplification, nucleated cell counts were estimated. Assay used: immunoSEQ multiplex PCR; TCRdb lists only in-frame clones, some missing. V and J calls and clone size follow that table, whereas D and trimming were derived from the DNA. The sample yields approximately 210,000 clones, 88% seen once. The sample consisted of peripheral blood. The chain recombines TRBV2 with TRBJ1-3, with D uncertain. This clonotype was obtained from a man in his late teens or twenties with active or convalescent COVID-19. CDR3 residues: CASRIDTTYNGNTIYF. The CDR3 region has the DNA TGTGCCAGCAGGATTGATACGACATATAATGGGAACACCATATATTTT.